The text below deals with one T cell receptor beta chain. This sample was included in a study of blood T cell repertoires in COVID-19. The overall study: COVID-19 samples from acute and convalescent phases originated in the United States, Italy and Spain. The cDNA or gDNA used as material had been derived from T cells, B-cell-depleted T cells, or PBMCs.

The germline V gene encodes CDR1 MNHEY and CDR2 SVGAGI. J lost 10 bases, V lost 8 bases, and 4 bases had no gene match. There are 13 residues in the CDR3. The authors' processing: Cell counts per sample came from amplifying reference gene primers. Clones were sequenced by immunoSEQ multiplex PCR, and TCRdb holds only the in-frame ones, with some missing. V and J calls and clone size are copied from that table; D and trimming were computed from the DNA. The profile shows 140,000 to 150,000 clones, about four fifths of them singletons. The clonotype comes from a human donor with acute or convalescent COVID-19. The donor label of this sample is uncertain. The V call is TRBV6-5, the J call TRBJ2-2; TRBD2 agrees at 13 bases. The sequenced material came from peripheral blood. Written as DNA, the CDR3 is TGTGCCAGCTCCACTAGCGGGGGGGAGGAGCTGTTTTTT. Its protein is CASSTSGGEELFF.